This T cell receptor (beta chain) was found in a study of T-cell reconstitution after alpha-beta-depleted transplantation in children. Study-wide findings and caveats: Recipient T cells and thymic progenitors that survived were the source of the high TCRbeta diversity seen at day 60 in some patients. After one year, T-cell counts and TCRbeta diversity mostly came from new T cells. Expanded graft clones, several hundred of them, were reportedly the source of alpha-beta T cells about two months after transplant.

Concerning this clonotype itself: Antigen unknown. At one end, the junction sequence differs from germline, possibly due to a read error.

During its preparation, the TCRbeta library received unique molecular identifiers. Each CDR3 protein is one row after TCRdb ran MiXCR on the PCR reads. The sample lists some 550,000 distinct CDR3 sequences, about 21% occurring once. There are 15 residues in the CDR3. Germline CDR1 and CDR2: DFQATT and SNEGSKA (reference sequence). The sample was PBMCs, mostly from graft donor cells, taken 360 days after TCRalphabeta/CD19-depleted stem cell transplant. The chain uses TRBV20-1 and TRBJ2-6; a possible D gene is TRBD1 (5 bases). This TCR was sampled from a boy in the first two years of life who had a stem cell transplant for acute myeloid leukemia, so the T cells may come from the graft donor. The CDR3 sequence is CSAERALSGANVLAF. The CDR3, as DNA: TGCAGTGCTGAAAGGGCCCTGTCTGGGGCCAACGTCCTGGCTTTC.